This T cell receptor (beta chain) stems from a study of shared clonotypes between healthy human individuals. Unsorted PBMC DNA was sequenced on ten immunoSEQ deep assay plates. Assay: immunoSEQ multiplex PCR; the TCRdb copy retains only in-frame clones and omits some. The repertoire consists of about 490,000 clones, with over 65% occurring once and the leading ten covering 10% to 15%. Germline V gene lookup returns CDR1 SGHDN and CDR2 FVKESK. Trimming took 0 bases from V and 0 from J, leaving 8 bases between them. The CDR3 runs to 15 residues. The TCR originated in a woman aged 35 to 49 in good health. Some clones in this sample may be carry-over from other donors' samples. The genes are TRBV14 and TRBJ1-1; D unclear. Sequencing was done on a sample of PBMCs. CDR3 residues: CASSQDRILNTEAFF. DNA for the CDR3: TGTGCCAGCAGCCAAGATCGGATTTTGAACACTGAAGCTTTCTTT.